Only a few counts were recorded for the clone carrying this TCR beta chain. Its specificity is not known. This entry comes from a study of blood T cells in healthy people across ages. Study details: About one barcoded TCR beta cDNA was captured per two T cells.

Findings and limits, study-wide: In the absence of known donor CMV status, changes in expanded clonotypes were possibly confounded. Older age went with lower TCR beta diversity per million T cells, in a roughly linear way.

The authors ran a second PCR of about 6 to 11 cycles using a sample-barcoded 5' primer and a J-beta primer mix. MiXCR, run by TCRdb on the 5' RACE reads, gives a single entry per CDR3 protein. The sample lists 750,000 to 950,000 distinct CDR3 sequences, about a quarter occurring once. Germline CDR1 SGHRS, CDR2 YFSETQ. Trimming removed 3 bases from V and 5 bases from J; junction bases left unmatched: 3. This CDR3 is 13 amino acids long. This same sample was also taken into another study, of T cells of mothers and their children. As that study records: When the second PCR was run, its M1S primer added sample barcodes and 2-4 random nucleotides.

Sequencing was performed on blood. This receptor was obtained from a boy aged 10-17 years in good health. The chain joins TRBV5-1 to TRBJ2-5; 8 bases align to TRBD1. DNA for the CDR3: TGCGCCAGCAGCTCGGACAGGGCGGAGACCCAGTACTTC. Protein product: CASSSDRAETQYF.